This entry lists 4 T cell receptor beta chains sequenced from one sample in a study of T cell repertoires in cytomegalovirus infection. Their antigens remain unidentified. MiXCR, run by TCRdb on the reads, gives a single entry per CDR3 protein. The sample records approximately 300,000 distinct CDR3 sequences, 20% to 25% being singletons. The sequences come from cultured PBMCs, collected from culture after CMV antigen stimulation. The receptors come from a human donor in good health (CMV status not recorded). Some clones in this sample may be carry-over from other donors' samples.

The chain recombines TRBV5-1 with TRBJ1-1, with D possibly being TRBD1 (5 bases). The CDR3 has 14 amino acids. V lost 3 bases to trimming and J lost 8 bases, with 17 bases between them. The germline gives CDR1 SGHRS, CDR2 YFSETQ. CDR3 sequence: CASSWGVSGEEAFF. The CDR3 nucleotides read TGCGCCAGCAGCTGGGGGGTTTCGGGGGAAGAAGCTTTCTTT.

This clonotype was seen ten or more times. The CDR3 loop is CASSPGHLDSYNEQFF. Written as DNA, the CDR3 is TGTGCCAGCAGCCCGGGACACTTGGACTCCTACAATGAGCAGTTCTTC. The chain links TRBV7-2 to TRBJ2-1; tentatively, D is TRBD1 (6 bases). Trimming pared 5 bases from V and 0 bases from J, leaving 14 bases between. CDR1 is SGHTA and CDR2 is FQGNSA in the germline V gene. The CDR3 extends over 16 amino acids.

This clonotype was counted only a few times. The DNA for the CDR3 is TGTGCCAGCAGCCCCCCCGAGCATTGGCGGGAGTGGACCGCCTACGAGCAGTACTTC. Translating it yields CASSPPEHWREWTAYEQYF. The J gene is TRBJ2-7, the V gene TRBV7-2; 7 bases are a match to TRBD2. Germline lookup yields CDR1 SGHTA and CDR2 FQGNSA. The V segment lost 5 bases and the J segment 2 bases; nucleotides outside the gene matches: 21. The CDR3 is 19 amino acids.

This clonotype has just a few counts. The chain has TRBV20-1 and TRBJ1-2; 8 nucleotides line up with TRBD1. From germline, CDR1 is DFQATT and CDR2 SNEGSKA (reference sequence). This CDR3 is 12 amino acids long. The V segment lost 4 bases and the J segment 4 bases; nucleotides outside the gene matches: 2. CDR3 region: CSAKQGVYGYTF. As DNA, the CDR3 is TGCAGTGCTAAACAGGGGGTCTATGGCTACACCTTC.